This TCR beta chain was sequenced in a study of T cell changes during pregnancy in multiple sclerosis. Measured with immunoSEQ multiplex PCR; TCRdb has only the in-frame clones, and not every one. The sample gives more than 40,000 clones, under 90% of which show up once; 1.5% is in the top ten. Sequences were derived from peripheral blood, sampled in the first trimester of pregnancy. The sequence was obtained from a female donor in good health, enrolled as a control in a pregnancy study.

The CDR3 reads CAWSGGDNQPQHF. DNA for the CDR3: TGTGCCTGGAGTGGGGGAGACAATCAGCCCCAGCATTTT. The rearrangement joins TRBV30 to TRBJ1-5; D uncertain. V shed 1 base and J shed 3 bases, with 7 bases lying between them. The CDR3 runs to 13 residues. Germline V lookup: CDR1 GTSNPN, CDR2 SVGIG (reference sequence). Using reference TRBV30 and TRBJ1-5 for the parts outside the CDR3, the full variable domain is SQTIHQWPATLVQPVGSPLSLECTVEGTSNPNLYWYRQAAGRGLQLLFYSVGIGQISSEVPQNLSASRPQDRQFILSSKKLLLSDSGFYLCAWSGGDNQPQHFGDGTRLSIL.